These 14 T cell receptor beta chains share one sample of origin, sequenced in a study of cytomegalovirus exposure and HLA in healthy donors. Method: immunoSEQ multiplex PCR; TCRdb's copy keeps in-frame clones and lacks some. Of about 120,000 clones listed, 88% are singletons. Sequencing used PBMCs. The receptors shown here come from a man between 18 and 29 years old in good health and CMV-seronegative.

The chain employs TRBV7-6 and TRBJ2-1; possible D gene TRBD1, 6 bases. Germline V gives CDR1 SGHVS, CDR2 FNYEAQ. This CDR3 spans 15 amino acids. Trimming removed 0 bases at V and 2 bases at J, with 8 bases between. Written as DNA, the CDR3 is TGTGCCAGCAGCTTAGCAGGGGGAGCCTACAATGAGCAGTTCTTC. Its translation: CASSLAGGAYNEQFF.

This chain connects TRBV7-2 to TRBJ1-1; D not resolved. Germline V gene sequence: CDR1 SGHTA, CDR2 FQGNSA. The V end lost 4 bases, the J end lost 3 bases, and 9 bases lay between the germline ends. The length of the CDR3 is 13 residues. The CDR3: CASSSTAYTEAFF. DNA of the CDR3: TGTGCCAGCAGCTCTACAGCTTACACTGAAGCTTTCTTT.

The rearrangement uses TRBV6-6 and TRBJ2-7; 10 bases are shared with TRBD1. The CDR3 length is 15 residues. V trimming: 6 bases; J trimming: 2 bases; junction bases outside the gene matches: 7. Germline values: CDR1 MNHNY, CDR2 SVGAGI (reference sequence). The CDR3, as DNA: TGTGCCAGCAGGGGGTTGACAGGGGGCACCTACGAGCAGTACTTC. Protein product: CASRGLTGGTYEQYF.

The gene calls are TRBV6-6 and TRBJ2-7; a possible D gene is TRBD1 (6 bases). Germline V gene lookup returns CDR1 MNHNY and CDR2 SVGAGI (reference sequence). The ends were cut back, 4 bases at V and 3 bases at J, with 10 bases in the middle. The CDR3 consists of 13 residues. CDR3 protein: CASSFGQYYEQYF. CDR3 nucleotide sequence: TGTGCCAGCAGTTTCGGACAGTACTACGAGCAGTACTTC.

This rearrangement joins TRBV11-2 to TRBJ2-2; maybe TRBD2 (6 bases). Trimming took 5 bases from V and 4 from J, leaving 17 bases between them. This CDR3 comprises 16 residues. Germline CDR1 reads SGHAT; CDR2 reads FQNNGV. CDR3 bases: TGTGCCAGCAGCCTCCACGGGGGAGTAGGCACCGGGGAGCTGTTTTTT. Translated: CASSLHGGVGTGELFF.

CDR3 region: CASSLARSSEQYF. The CDR3 DNA follows: TGTGCCAGCAGCTTAGCTCGGTCTAGCGAGCAGTACTTC. The chain links TRBV7-6 to TRBJ2-7; D uncertain. Trimming cost V 0 bases and J 6 bases, with 9 bases left between them. Germline loops: CDR1 SGHVS, CDR2 FNYEAQ. The CDR3 sequence is 13 residues long.

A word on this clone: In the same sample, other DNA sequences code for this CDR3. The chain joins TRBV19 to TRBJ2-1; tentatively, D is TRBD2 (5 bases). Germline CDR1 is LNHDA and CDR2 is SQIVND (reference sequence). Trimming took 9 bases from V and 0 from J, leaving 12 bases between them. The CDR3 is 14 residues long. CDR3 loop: CASSRGSSYNEQFF. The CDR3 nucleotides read TGTGCCAGCTCCCGGGGTAGCTCCTACAATGAGCAGTTCTTC.

The CDR3 DNA is TGTGCCAGCAGTCGCATTCTAGGACTAGCTATCTACGAGCAGTACTTC. Translated: CASSRILGLAIYEQYF. The chain combines TRBV7-9 with TRBJ2-7, with 8 bases fitting TRBD2. J lost 3 bases, V lost 6 bases, and 13 bases had no gene match. Germline loops: CDR1 SEHNR, CDR2 FQNEAQ (reference sequence). This CDR3 contains 16 residues.

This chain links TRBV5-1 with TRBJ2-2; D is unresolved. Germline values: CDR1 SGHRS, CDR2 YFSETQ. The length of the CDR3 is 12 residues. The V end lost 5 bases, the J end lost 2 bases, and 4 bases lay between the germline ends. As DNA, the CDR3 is TGCGCCAGCAGATTAAACACCGGGGAGCTGTTTTTT. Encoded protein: CASRLNTGELFF.

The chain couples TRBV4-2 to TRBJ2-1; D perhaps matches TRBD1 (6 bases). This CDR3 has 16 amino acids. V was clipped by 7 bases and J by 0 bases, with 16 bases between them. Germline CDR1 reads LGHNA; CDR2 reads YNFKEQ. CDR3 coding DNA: TGTGCCAGCAACAACAGGGCGAGAAGCTCCTACAATGAGCAGTTCTTC. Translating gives CASNNRARSSYNEQFF.

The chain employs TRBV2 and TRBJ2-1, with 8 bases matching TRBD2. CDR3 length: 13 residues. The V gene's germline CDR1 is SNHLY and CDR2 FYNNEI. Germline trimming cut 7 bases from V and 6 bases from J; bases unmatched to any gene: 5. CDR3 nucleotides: TGTGCCAGCATAGGACTAGCACTCAATGAGCAGTTCTTC. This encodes CASIGLALNEQFF.

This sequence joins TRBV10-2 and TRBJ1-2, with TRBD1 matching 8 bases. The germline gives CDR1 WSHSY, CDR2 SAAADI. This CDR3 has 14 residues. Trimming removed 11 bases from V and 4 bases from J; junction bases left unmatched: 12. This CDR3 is CASRGDRLPYGYTF. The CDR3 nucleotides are TGCGCCTCCCGAGGGGACAGGCTACCCTATGGCTACACCTTC.

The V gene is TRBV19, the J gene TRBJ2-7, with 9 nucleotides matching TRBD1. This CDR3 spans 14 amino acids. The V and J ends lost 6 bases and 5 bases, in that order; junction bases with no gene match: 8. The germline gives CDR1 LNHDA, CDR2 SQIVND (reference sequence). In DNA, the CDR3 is TGTGCCAGTAGGGCCGGGACAGGGTGGCACGAGCAGTACTTC. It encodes CASRAGTGWHEQYF.

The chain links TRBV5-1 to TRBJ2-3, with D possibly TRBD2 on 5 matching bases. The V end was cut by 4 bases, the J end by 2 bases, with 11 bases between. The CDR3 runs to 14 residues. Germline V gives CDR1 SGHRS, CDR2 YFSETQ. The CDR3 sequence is CASSRDSFTDTQYF. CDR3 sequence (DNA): TGCGCCAGCAGCCGGGATTCATTCACAGATACGCAGTATTTT.